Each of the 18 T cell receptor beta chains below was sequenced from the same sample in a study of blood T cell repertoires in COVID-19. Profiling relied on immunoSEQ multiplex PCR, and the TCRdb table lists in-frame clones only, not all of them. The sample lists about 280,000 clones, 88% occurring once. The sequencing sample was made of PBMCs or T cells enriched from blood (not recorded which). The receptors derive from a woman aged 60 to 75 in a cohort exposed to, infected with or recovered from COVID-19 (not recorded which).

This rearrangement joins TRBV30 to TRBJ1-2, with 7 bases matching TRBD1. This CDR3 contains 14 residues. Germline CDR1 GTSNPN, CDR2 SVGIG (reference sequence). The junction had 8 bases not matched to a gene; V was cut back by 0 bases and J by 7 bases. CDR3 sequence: CAWSVTGQSLGYTF. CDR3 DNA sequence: TGTGCCTGGAGTGTTACGGGACAGTCACTTGGCTACACCTTC.

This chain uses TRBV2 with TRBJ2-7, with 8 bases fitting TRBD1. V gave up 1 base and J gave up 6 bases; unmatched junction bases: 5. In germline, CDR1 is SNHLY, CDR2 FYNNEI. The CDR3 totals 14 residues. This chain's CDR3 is CASSEEAGGSEQYF. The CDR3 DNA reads TGTGCCAGCAGTGAAGAGGCAGGGGGCTCCGAGCAGTACTTC.

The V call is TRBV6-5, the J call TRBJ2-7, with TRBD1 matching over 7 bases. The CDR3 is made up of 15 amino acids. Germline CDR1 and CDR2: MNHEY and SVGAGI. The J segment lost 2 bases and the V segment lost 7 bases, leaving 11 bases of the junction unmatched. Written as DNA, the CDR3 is TGTGCCAGCACCAAACTCGGGACAGCTACCTACGAGCAGTACTTC. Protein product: CASTKLGTATYEQYF.

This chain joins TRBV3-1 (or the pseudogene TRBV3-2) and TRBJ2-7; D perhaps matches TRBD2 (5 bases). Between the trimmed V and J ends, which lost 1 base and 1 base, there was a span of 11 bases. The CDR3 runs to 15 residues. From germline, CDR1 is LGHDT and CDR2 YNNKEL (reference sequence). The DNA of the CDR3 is TGTGCCAGCAGCCAAGCGACTACTCCTTCCTACGAGCAGTACTTC. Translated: CASSQATTPSYEQYF.

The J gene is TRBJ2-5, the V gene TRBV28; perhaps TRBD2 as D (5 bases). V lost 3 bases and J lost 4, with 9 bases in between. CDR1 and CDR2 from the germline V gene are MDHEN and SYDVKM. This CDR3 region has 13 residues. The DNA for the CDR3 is TGTGCCAGCAGTTTTGGAGGTGGAGAGACCCAGTACTTC. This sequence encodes CASSFGGGETQYF.

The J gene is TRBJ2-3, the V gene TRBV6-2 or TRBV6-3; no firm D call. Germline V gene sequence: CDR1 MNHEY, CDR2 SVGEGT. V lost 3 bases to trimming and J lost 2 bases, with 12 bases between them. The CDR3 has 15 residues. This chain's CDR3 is CASSYRWPSTDTQYF. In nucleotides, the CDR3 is TGTGCCAGCAGTTATCGTTGGCCGTCCACAGATACGCAGTATTTT.

CDR3 region: CASSPGQRNTIYF. The DNA of the CDR3 is TGTGCCAGCAGCCCGGGACAGAGAAACACCATATATTTT. This chain links TRBV3-1 (or the pseudogene TRBV3-2) with TRBJ1-3; 7 bases match TRBD1. CDR1 is LGHDT, CDR2 YNNKEL, per germline (reference sequence). This CDR3 spans 13 amino acids. V shed 4 bases and J 5 bases; nucleotides not matched to a gene: 2.

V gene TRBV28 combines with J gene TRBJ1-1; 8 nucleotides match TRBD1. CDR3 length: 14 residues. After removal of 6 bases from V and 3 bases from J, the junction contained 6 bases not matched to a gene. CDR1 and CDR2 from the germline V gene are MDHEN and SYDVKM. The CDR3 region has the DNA TGTGCCAGCAGGGAAGACAGGGGTCACACTGAAGCTTTCTTT. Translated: CASREDRGHTEAFF.

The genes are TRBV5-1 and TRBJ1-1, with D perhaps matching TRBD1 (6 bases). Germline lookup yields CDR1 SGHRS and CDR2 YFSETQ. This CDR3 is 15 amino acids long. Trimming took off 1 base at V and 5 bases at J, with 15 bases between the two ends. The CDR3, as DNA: TGCGCCAGCAGCTTGCTGGGGGCGCGCGTGACTGAAGCTTTCTTT. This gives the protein CASSLLGARVTEAFF.

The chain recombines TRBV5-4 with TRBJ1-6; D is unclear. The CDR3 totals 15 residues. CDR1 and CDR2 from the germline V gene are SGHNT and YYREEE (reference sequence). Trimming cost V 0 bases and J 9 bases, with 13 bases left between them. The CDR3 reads CASSLDGDGSSPLHF. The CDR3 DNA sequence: TGTGCCAGCAGCTTGGACGGGGATGGAAGTTCACCCCTCCACTTT.

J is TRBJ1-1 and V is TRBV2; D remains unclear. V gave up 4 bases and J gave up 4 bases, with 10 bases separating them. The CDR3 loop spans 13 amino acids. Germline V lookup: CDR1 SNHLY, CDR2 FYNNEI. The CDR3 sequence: CASSVRSGTEAFF. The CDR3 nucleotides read TGTGCCAGCAGTGTACGGAGTGGCACTGAAGCTTTCTTT.

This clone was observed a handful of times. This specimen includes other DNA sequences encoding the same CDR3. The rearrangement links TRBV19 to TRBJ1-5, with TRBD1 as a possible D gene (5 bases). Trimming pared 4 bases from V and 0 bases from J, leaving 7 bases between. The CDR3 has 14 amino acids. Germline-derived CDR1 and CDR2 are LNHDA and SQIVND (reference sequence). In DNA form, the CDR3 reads TGTGCCAGTAGTAGACAGAATAGCAATCAGCCCCAGCATTTT. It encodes CASSRQNSNQPQHF.

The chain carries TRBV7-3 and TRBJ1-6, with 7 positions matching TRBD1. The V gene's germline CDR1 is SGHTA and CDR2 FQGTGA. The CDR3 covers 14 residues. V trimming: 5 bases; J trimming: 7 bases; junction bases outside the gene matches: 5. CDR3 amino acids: CASSLGTENSPLHF. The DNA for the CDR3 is TGTGCCAGCAGCCTCGGGACAGAGAATTCACCCCTCCACTTT.

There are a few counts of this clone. The CDR3 coding sequence is TGTGCCAGCAGAAAGTTTGGGCGGGGAGACCTCTCCTACGAGCAGTACTTC. This codes for CASRKFGRGDLSYEQYF. This chain joins TRBV11-2 and TRBJ2-7, with a weak D call TRBD2 (6 bases). Germline V gives CDR1 SGHAT, CDR2 FQNNGV. This CDR3 region has 17 residues. Trimming took 6 bases from V and 0 from J, leaving 21 bases between them.

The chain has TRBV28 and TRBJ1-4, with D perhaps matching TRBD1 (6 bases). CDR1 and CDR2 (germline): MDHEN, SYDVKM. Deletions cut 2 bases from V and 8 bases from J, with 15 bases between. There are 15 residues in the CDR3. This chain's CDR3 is CASSLTGTRGEKLFF. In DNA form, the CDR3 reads TGTGCCAGCAGTTTAACAGGGACTAGAGGGGAAAAACTGTTTTTT.

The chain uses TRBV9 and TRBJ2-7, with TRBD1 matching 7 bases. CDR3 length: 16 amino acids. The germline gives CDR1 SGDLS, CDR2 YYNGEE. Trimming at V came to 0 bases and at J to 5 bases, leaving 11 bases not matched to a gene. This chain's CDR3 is CASSVGKTGKVHEQYF. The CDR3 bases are TGTGCCAGCAGCGTAGGAAAGACAGGGAAGGTCCACGAGCAGTACTTC.

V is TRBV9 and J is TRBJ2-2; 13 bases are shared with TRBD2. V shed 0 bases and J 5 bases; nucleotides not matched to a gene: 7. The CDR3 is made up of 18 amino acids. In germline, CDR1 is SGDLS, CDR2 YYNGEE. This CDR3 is CASSVDLRGLAGTGELFF. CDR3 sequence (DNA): TGTGCCAGCAGCGTAGACCTTAGGGGACTAGCGGGAACCGGGGAGCTGTTTTTT.

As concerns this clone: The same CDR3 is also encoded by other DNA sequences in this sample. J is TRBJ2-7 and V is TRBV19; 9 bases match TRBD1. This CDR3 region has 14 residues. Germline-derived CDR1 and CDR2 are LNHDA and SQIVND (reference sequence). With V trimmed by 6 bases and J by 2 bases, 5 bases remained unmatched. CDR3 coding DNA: TGTGCCAGTAGCCTGACAGGGGGAACCTACGAGCAGTACTTC. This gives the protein CASSLTGGTYEQYF.